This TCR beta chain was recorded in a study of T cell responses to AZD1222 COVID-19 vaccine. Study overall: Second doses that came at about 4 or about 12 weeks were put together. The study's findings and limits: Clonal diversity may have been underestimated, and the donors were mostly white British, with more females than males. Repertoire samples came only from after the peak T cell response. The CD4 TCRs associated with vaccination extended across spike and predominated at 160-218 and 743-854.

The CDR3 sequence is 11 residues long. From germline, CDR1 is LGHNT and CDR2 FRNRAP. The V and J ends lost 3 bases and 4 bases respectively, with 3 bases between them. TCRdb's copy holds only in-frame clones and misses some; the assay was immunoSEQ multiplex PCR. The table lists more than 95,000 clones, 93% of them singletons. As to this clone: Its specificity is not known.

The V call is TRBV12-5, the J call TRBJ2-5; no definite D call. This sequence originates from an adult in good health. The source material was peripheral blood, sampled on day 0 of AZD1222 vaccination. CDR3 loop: CASGFLETQYF. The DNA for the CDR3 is TGTGCTAGTGGTTTTTTAGAGACCCAGTACTTC.